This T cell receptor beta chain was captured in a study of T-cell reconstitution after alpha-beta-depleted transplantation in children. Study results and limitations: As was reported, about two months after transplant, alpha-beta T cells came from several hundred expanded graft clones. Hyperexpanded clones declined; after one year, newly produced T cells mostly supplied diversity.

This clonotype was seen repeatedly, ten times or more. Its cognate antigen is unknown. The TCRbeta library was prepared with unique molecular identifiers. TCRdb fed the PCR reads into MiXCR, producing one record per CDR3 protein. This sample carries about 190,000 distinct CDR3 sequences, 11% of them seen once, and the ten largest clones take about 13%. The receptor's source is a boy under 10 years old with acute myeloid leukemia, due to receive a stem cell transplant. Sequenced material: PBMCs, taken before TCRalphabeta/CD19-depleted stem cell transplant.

CDR3 in DNA: TGTGCCAGCAGTCCTAGTGACGAGACCCAGTACTTC. Translated, it gives CASSPSDETQYF. The chain links TRBV28 to TRBJ2-5, with D unclear. V dropped 5 bases and J dropped 5 bases, with 9 bases sitting between them. Germline CDR1 and CDR2: MDHEN and SYDVKM. CDR3 length equals 12 residues.